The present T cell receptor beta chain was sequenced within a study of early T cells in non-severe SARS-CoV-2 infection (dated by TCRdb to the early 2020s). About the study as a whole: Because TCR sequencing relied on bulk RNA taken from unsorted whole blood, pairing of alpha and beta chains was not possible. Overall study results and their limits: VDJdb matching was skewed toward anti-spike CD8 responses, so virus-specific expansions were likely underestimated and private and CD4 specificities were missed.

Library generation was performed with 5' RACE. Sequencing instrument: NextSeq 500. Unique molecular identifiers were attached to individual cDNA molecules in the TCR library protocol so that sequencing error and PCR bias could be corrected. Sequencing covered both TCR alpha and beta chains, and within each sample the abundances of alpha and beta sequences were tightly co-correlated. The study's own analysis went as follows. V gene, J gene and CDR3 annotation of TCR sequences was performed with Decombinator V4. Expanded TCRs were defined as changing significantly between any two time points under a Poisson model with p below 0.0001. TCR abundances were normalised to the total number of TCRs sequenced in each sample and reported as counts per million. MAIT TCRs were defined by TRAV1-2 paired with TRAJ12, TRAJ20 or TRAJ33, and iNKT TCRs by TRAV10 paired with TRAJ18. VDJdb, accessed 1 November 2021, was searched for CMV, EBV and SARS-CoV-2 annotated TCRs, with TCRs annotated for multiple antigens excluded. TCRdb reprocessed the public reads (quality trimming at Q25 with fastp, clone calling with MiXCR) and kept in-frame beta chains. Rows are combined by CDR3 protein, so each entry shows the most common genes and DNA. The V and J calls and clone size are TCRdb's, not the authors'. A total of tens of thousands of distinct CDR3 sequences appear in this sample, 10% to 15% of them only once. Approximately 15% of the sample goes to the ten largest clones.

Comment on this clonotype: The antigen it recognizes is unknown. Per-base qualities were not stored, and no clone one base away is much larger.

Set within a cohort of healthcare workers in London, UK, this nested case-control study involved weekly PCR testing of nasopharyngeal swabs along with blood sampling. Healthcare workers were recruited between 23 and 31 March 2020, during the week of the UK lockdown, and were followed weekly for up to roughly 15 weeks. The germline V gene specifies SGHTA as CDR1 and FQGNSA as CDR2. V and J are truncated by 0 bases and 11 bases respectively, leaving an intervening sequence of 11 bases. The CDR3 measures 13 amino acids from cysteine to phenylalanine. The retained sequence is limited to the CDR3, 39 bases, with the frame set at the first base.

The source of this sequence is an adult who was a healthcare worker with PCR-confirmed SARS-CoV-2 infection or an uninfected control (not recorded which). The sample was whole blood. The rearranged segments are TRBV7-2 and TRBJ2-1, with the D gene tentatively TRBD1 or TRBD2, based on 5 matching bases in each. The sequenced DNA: TGTGCCAGCAGCTTAGCGAGGGACGAGAAGCAGTTCTTC. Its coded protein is CASSLARDEKQFF.